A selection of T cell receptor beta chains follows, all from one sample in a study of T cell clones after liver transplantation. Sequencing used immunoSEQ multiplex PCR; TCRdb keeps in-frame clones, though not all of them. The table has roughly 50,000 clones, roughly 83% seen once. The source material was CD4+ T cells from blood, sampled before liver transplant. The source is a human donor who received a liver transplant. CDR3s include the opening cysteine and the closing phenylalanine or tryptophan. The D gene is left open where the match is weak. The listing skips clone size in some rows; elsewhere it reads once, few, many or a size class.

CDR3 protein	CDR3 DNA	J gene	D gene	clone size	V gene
CASSPGDSPSTDTQYF	TGCGCCAGCAGCCCGGGGGACAGCCCTAGCACAGATACGCAGTATTTT	TRBJ2-3	.	.	TRBV5-1
CASSLTPTVLLAGSTDTQYF	TGCGCCAGCAGCTTGACCCCAACCGTTCTACTAGCGGGAAGCACAGATACGCAGTATTTT	TRBJ2-3	TRBD2	.	TRBV5-1
CASSEFTGNTEAFF	TGTGCCAGCAGTGAATTCACAGGGAACACTGAAGCTTTCTTT	TRBJ1-1	.	.	TRBV25-1
CASSIDISGDLGSNQPQHF	TGTGCCAGTAGTATAGATATCTCCGGCGACCTAGGTAGCAATCAGCCCCAGCATTTT	TRBJ1-5	.	.	TRBV19
CASSVGQLQETQYF	TGTGCCAGCAGCGTGGGACAATTGCAAGAGACCCAGTACTTC	TRBJ2-5	.	once	TRBV9
CASSMTTNTGELFF	TGTGCCAGTAGTATGACTACGAACACCGGGGAGCTGTTTTTT	TRBJ2-2	.	.	TRBV19
CASGSYLRETQYF	TGTGCTAGTGGCTCCTACCTAAGAGAGACCCAGTACTTC	TRBJ2-5	.	.	TRBV12-5
CATQQGSENTEAFF	TGTGCCACCCAACAGGGGAGCGAGAACACTGAAGCTTTCTTT	TRBJ1-1	TRBD1	.	TRBV10-3
CAWSPPGTFAYEQYF	TGTGCCTGGAGTCCTCCCGGGACTTTCGCCTACGAGCAGTACTTC	TRBJ2-7	.	.	TRBV30
CASRDGGHTEAFF	TGTGCCAGCAGGGACGGGGGGCACACTGAAGCTTTCTTT	TRBJ1-1	.	once	TRBV27
CASTKLGNTGELFF	TGTGCCAGCACAAAACTAGGGAACACCGGGGAGCTGTTTTTT	TRBJ2-2	.	many	TRBV5-8
CASSLWVVTGRYGNQPQHF	TGTGCCAGCAGCTTGTGGGTGGTGACAGGGCGTTATGGCAATCAGCCCCAGCATTTT	TRBJ1-5	TRBD1	few	TRBV5-6
CASSPGLEETQYF	TGTGCCAGCTCACCGGGACTTGAGGAGACCCAGTACTTC	TRBJ2-5	.	.	TRBV18
CASSPSRVYYTEAFF	TGTGCCAGTAGTCCCTCAAGGGTATACTACACTGAAGCTTTCTTT	TRBJ1-1	.	.	TRBV19
CASSLQREGNEQFF	TGTGCCAGCAGCTTACAGCGGGAGGGGAATGAGCAGTTCTTC	TRBJ2-1	TRBD2	once	TRBV7-3
CASSPLAGGTNTGELFF	TGTGCCAGCAGTCCCCTAGCGGGGGGTACGAACACCGGGGAGCTGTTTTTT	TRBJ2-2	TRBD2	once	TRBV2
CASSYGTGGSSYGYTF	TGTGCCAGCAGTTACGGGACAGGGGGTTCCTCCTATGGCTACACCTTC	TRBJ1-2	TRBD1	.	TRBV28
CASSRAGTGHRNTIYF	TGCGCCAGCAGCCGGGCCGGGACAGGGCACCGAAACACCATATATTTT	TRBJ1-3	TRBD1	.	TRBV4-3
CASSMGTSGTYNEQFF	TGTGCCAGCTCAATGGGGACTAGCGGAACCTACAATGAGCAGTTCTTC	TRBJ2-1	TRBD2	.	TRBV18
CASSLTGAGGELFF	TGTGCCAGCAGCTTGACAGGGGCGGGCGGGGAGCTGTTTTTT	TRBJ2-2	TRBD1	.	TRBV5-5
CASSSQGVAGTGYTF	TGTGCCAGCAGCTCTCAGGGTGTCGCTGGCACTGGCTACACCTTC	TRBJ1-2	.	.	TRBV5-6
CASSLEGQGLSTYGYTF	TGCGCCAGCAGCTTGGAAGGACAGGGACTATCCACCTATGGCTACACCTTC	TRBJ1-2	TRBD1	.	TRBV5-1
CAYTPEGVQETQYF	TGTGCCTACACCCCCGAGGGGGTGCAGGAGACCCAGTACTTC	TRBJ2-5	.	.	TRBV30
CASSQFAGKVETQYF	TGTGCCAGCAGCCAATTTGCAGGGAAGGTAGAGACCCAGTACTTC	TRBJ2-5	.	.	TRBV14
CASSPEDETQYF	TGTGCCAGCAGTCCCGAGGACGAGACCCAGTACTTC	TRBJ2-5	.	.	TRBV28
CASGSGGAGNTIYF	TGTGCTAGTGGCTCAGGGGGTGCTGGAAACACCATATATTTT	TRBJ1-3	TRBD1	.	TRBV12-5
CASISGEQYF	TGTGCCAGCATTTCGGGCGAGCAGTACTTC	TRBJ2-7	.	.	TRBV27
CASSLIGGRQETQYF	TGTGCCAGCAGCTTGATAGGGGGCAGGCAAGAGACCCAGTACTTC	TRBJ2-5	TRBD1	.	TRBV9
CAISESRSRSGNTIYF	TGTGCCATCAGTGAGTCGCGCTCCCGCTCTGGAAACACCATATATTTT	TRBJ1-3	.	.	TRBV10-3
CASGIGWNEQFF	TGCGCCAGCGGTATAGGGTGGAATGAGCAGTTCTTC	TRBJ2-1	.	.	TRBV5-1
CASTTSGTDTQYF	TGTGCCAGTACAACTAGCGGCACAGATACGCAGTATTTT	TRBJ2-3	TRBD2	.	TRBV19
CASSPDPSGNTIYF	TGTGCCAGCAGTCCCGATCCTTCTGGAAACACCATATATTTT	TRBJ1-3	.	.	TRBV6-6
CASRGRAGVQQYF	TGTGCCAGCAGGGGGAGGGCGGGAGTGCAGCAGTACTTC	TRBJ2-7	TRBD2	.	TRBV2
CASSVDSGNTIYF	TGTGCCAGCAGCGTAGACAGTGGAAACACCATATATTTT	TRBJ1-3	.	.	TRBV9
CASPSLKVRIHIKIGGNEQFF	TGTGCCAGCCCCAGTTTAAAAGTTCGGATACACATTAAAATAGGAGGCAATGAGCAGTTCTTC	TRBJ2-1	.	.	TRBV9
CASSLRAGNEKLFF	TGTGCCAGCAGCCTAAGGGCGGGTAATGAAAAACTGTTTTTT	TRBJ1-4	.	.	TRBV28
CASSLDSMGNQYF	TGTGCCAGCAGCTTGGACAGCATGGGGAACCAGTACTTC	TRBJ2-5	.	.	TRBV5-4
CASSLTGTGGREKLFF	TGTGCCAGCAGTTTAACAGGGACAGGGGGCCGGGAAAAACTGTTTTTT	TRBJ1-4	TRBD1	.	TRBV27
CASRGGQGIMNTEAFF	TGTGCCAGCAGGGGGGGACAGGGGATTATGAACACTGAAGCTTTCTTT	TRBJ1-1	TRBD1	.	TRBV2
CASSHGRFYNSPLHF	TGCGCCAGCAGCCACGGACGGTTCTATAATTCACCCCTCCACTTT	TRBJ1-6	.	.	TRBV4-1
CASSGQAAVYGYTF	TGTGCCAGCAGCGGACAGGCTGCCGTGTATGGCTACACCTTC	TRBJ1-2	TRBD1	.	TRBV28
CASSVGPRQDGVDTQYF	TGTGCCAGCAGCGTAGGGCCCCGACAGGATGGAGTAGATACGCAGTATTTT	TRBJ2-3	.	.	TRBV9
CSVAGGELNQPQHF	TGCAGCGTGGCCGGGGGCGAGCTCAATCAGCCCCAGCATTTT	TRBJ1-5	.	.	TRBV29-1
CACYGRSTDTQYF	TGTGCCTGTTACGGACGAAGCACAGATACGCAGTATTTT	TRBJ2-3	.	.	TRBV30
CASSRRGGEQYF	TGTGCCAGCTCTAGGAGGGGCGGGGAGCAGTACTTC	TRBJ2-5	.	.	TRBV2
CASSREIGTDTQYF	TGTGCCAGCAGCAGGGAAATAGGCACAGATACGCAGTATTTT	TRBJ2-3	.	.	TRBV28
CAITGRINTDTQYF	TGTGCCATTACGGGCAGGATAAACACAGATACGCAGTATTTT	TRBJ2-3	.	once	TRBV28
CAISESLWGPIREQFF	TGTGCCATCAGTGAGTCGTTATGGGGCCCCATCCGAGAGCAGTTCTTC	TRBJ2-1	.	.	TRBV10-3
CASSLSKGGFQETQYF	TGTGCCAGCAGTTTATCGAAGGGGGGTTTCCAAGAGACCCAGTACTTC	TRBJ2-5	.	.	TRBV27
CASSFALADTQYF	TGTGCCAGCAGCTTCGCTCTAGCAGATACGCAGTATTTT	TRBJ2-3	.	.	TRBV7-9
CASSSPGQGGYGYTF	TGTGCCAGCAGTTCCCCGGGACAGGGAGGCTATGGCTACACCTTC	TRBJ1-2	TRBD1	few	TRBV28
CASSPGRGRKETQYF	TGTGCCAGCTCACCAGGAAGGGGCAGGAAAGAGACCCAGTACTTC	TRBJ2-5	.	.	TRBV18
CAWSPSENTGELFF	TGTGCCTGGAGCCCTAGCGAGAACACCGGGGAGCTGTTTTTT	TRBJ2-2	.	.	TRBV30